The 21 T cell receptor beta chains presented below share a single source sample, sequenced in a study of T cell clones after liver transplantation. Method: immunoSEQ multiplex PCR; TCRdb's copy keeps in-frame clones and lacks some. Among roughly 100,000 clones, around 84% were seen once, and the ten largest hold approximately 2.9%. The sample was CD4+ T cells from blood, taken around 48 months after liver transplant. These receptors originate from a human patient who received a liver transplant. The graft donor may account for some of the T cells.

J is TRBJ2-3 and V is TRBV19; 8 positions agree with TRBD2. V lost 3 bases, J lost 3 bases, and 5 bases stayed unmatched. This CDR3 is 15 amino acids long. The V gene's germline CDR1 is LNHDA and CDR2 SQIVND (reference sequence). Here the CDR3 reads CASSIGSGRTDTQYF. In nucleotides, the CDR3 is TGTGCCAGTAGTATCGGAAGCGGGAGAACAGATACGCAGTATTTT.

This clone was counted a single time. The rearrangement uses TRBV19 and TRBJ2-2; 10 positions match TRBD2. This CDR3 comprises 15 residues. V was pared by 1 base and J by 5 bases, with 1 base of the junction left unmatched. Looked up from germline, CDR1 is LNHDA and CDR2 is SQIVND (reference sequence). The CDR3 sequence is CASSIVLAGTGELFF. Written as DNA, the CDR3 is TGTGCCAGTAGTATAGTACTAGCGGGAACCGGGGAGCTGTTTTTT.

V usage is TRBV4-1 and J usage is TRBJ2-1, with TRBD2 identical over 12 bases. Germline values: CDR1 MGHRA, CDR2 YSYEKL. CDR3 size: 15 residues. V was clipped by 0 bases and J by 15 bases; unmatched bases: 9. The CDR3 DNA is TGCGCCAGCAGCCAAGAGGTGACTAGCGGGGGTGCGTTGTTCTTC. This translates into CASSQEVTSGGALFF.

The J gene is TRBJ2-1, the V gene TRBV23-1; 9 bases map to TRBD1. TRBV23-1 is noted as an ORF with a role that remains uncertain. This CDR3 spans 14 amino acids. The junction had 3 bases not matched to a gene; V was cut back by 7 bases and J by 2 bases. CDR3 DNA: TGCGCCAGCAACACAGGGGGCACCTACAATGAGCAGTTCTTC. Its protein is CASNTGGTYNEQFF.

This clone was recorded once. V usage is TRBV21-1 and J usage is TRBJ2-7; TRBD1, the D gene given by the table, was not confirmed from the DNA. TRBV21-1 is flagged as a pseudogene. The CDR3 contains 17 residues. The CDR3 DNA sequence: TGTGCCAGCACTACCCCCTGGACAGGGGGCGTAGAGTACGAGCAGTACTTC. This codes for CASTTPWTGGVEYEQYF.

The chain joins TRBV7-2 to TRBJ2-5; TRBD2 agrees at 8 bases. After removal of 5 bases from V and 4 bases from J, the junction contained 6 bases not matched to a gene. This CDR3 spans 14 amino acids. Germline CDR1 reads SGHTA; CDR2 reads FQGNSA. This chain's CDR3 is CASSPGRAGETQYF. The CDR3 bases are TGTGCCAGCAGCCCCGGGAGGGCGGGAGAGACCCAGTACTTC.

V gene TRBV2 combines with J gene TRBJ2-3, with 11 bases lining up with TRBD2. Germline V lookup: CDR1 SNHLY, CDR2 FYNNEI. J was trimmed by 3 bases and V by 2 bases; bases with no gene match: 10. CDR3 length: 18 residues. This chain's CDR3 is CASSEKYPSGRRTDTQYF. For the CDR3, the DNA is TGTGCCAGCAGTGAAAAGTACCCTAGCGGGAGGAGAACAGATACGCAGTATTTT.

CDR3: CASSSELGSTEAFF. The CDR3 nucleotides are TGCGCCAGCAGCTCAGAACTAGGGAGCACTGAAGCTTTCTTT. This chain links TRBV5-1 with TRBJ1-1; D ambiguous. Looked up from germline, CDR1 is SGHRS and CDR2 is YFSETQ. The CDR3 length is 14 residues. V shed 3 bases and J shed 4 bases, with 13 bases lying between them.

The gene calls are TRBV20-1 and TRBJ2-7; D is unclear. The length of the CDR3 is 10 residues. Germline assignment: CDR1 DFQATT and CDR2 SNEGSKA (reference sequence). Trimming pared 4 bases from V and 3 bases from J, leaving 4 bases between. Here the CDR3 reads CSAINYEQYF. CDR3 DNA sequence: TGCAGTGCTATCAACTACGAGCAGTACTTC.

This chain connects TRBV20-1 to TRBJ2-1; D is possibly TRBD1 (5 bases). V was pared by 7 bases and J by 10 bases, with 14 bases between. Per germline, CDR1 DFQATT and CDR2 SNEGSKA (reference sequence). The CDR3 consists of 11 residues. The CDR3 DNA is TGCAGTGGGGGCCGCCGAAGAGAGCAGTTCTTC. This translates into CSGGRRREQFF.

The V and J genes are TRBV4-1 and TRBJ2-1; 9 nucleotides match TRBD2. Germline V gene lookup returns CDR1 MGHRA and CDR2 YSYEKL. V gave up 0 bases and J gave up 6 bases; unmatched junction bases: 12. CDR3 length: 18 amino acids. CDR3 in DNA: TGCGCCAGCAGCCAAGAGCCACTAGCGGGTTCTCCCCTCAATGAGCAGTTCTTC. Its translation is CASSQEPLAGSPLNEQFF.

The V and J genes are TRBV6-5 and TRBJ2-5; D uncertain. The CDR3 runs 11 residues. Germline values: CDR1 MNHEY, CDR2 SVGAGI. V lost 5 bases and J 2 bases, leaving 3 bases between the germline ends. The chain's CDR3 is CASSDQETQYF. The CDR3 nucleotides are TGTGCCAGCAGTGATCAAGAGACCCAGTACTTC.

V is TRBV18 and J is TRBJ1-1; 7 bases map to TRBD1. CDR1 KGHSH and CDR2 LQKENI come from the germline V gene. Trimming cost V 6 bases and J 6 bases; bases outside gene matches: 4. The CDR3 has 12 residues. The CDR3: CASSTGTAEAFF. For the CDR3, the DNA is TGTGCCAGCTCGACCGGGACAGCTGAAGCTTTCTTT.

This sequence joins TRBV9 and TRBJ2-7, with TRBD1 identical over 8 bases. CDR1 and CDR2 from the germline V gene are SGDLS and YYNGEE. The CDR3 is 15 amino acids. V lost 3 bases to trimming and J lost 0 bases; unmatched junction nucleotides: 5. The DNA of the CDR3 is TGTGCCAGCAGCGCTGACAGGGGATACTCCTACGAGCAGTACTTC. This encodes CASSADRGYSYEQYF. The whole variable domain, filled in from reference TRBV9 and TRBJ2-7, reads DSGVTQTPKHLITATGQRVTLRCSPRSGDLSVYWYQQSLDQGLQFLIQYYNGEERAKGNILERFSAQQFPDLHSELNLSSLELGDSALYFCASSADRGYSYEQYFGPGTRLTVT.

The CDR3 DNA reads TGCAGTGCTCTATGGGGTGAGCAGTTCTTC. This codes for CSALWGEQFF. This chain links TRBV20-1 with TRBJ2-1; D remains unclear. Trimming removed 5 bases from V and 9 bases from J, with 8 bases in between. CDR3 length: 10 amino acids. Looked up from germline, CDR1 is DFQATT and CDR2 is SNEGSKA (reference sequence).

The rearrangement uses TRBV7-8 and TRBJ2-7, with D unclear. The germline V and J ends were trimmed by 1 base and 4 bases, with 8 bases remaining between them. CDR1 is SGHVS, CDR2 FQNEAQ, per germline. The CDR3 length is 13 residues. DNA for the CDR3: TGTGCCAGCAGCTTAGTAGGTCTATACGAGCAGTACTTC. Protein: CASSLVGLYEQYF.

The chain is built from TRBV18 and TRBJ1-1; 7 positions agree with TRBD1. From germline, CDR1 is KGHSH and CDR2 LQKENI. The CDR3 length is 13 residues. Trimming took 2 bases from V and 7 from J; bases not matched to a gene: 4. CDR3 in DNA: TGTGCCAGCTCACCAAACAGGGGTGGTGAAGCTTTCTTT. Protein: CASSPNRGGEAFF.

The chain has TRBV7-2 and TRBJ1-5; TRBD1 aligns across 9 bases. CDR1 and CDR2 from the germline V gene are SGHTA and FQGNSA. The CDR3 totals 15 residues. V shed 3 bases, J shed 3 bases, and the junction held 3 bases outside the gene matches. CDR3 amino acids: CASSFGTGLNQPQHF. The CDR3, as DNA: TGTGCCAGCAGCTTTGGGACAGGGCTCAATCAGCCCCAGCATTTT. Full variable domain (outside the CDR3, taken from reference TRBV7-2 and TRBJ1-5): GAGVSQSPSNKVTEKGKDVELRCDPISGHTALYWYRQSLGQGLEFLIYFQGNSAPDKSGLPSDRFSAERTGGSVSTLTIQRTQQEDSAVYLCASSFGTGLNQPQHFGDGTRLSIL.

The rearrangement uses TRBV6-1 and TRBJ2-1; 7 bases align to TRBD1. After removal of 2 bases from V and 3 bases from J, the junction contained 4 bases not matched to a gene. The CDR3 length is 15 residues. Per germline, CDR1 MNHNS and CDR2 SASEGT. The CDR3 protein is CASSESTGVYNEQFF. DNA of the CDR3: TGTGCCAGCAGTGAATCTACAGGGGTCTACAATGAGCAGTTCTTC.

This chain links TRBV6-5 with TRBJ1-2, with 10 bases lining up with TRBD1. This CDR3 spans 15 amino acids. The V and J ends lost 6 bases and 3 bases, in that order; junction bases with no gene match: 7. Germline values: CDR1 MNHEY, CDR2 SVGAGI. In DNA, the CDR3 is TGTGCCAGCAGGCCCGGGACAGGGGCCCACTATGGCTACACCTTC. This encodes CASRPGTGAHYGYTF.

The chain couples TRBV29-1 to TRBJ2-5, with a weak D call TRBD2 (5 bases). This CDR3 comprises 12 residues. The V gene's germline CDR1 is SQVTM and CDR2 ANQGSEA. Trimming took 4 bases from V and 4 from J, leaving 10 bases between them. In nucleotides, the CDR3 is TGCAGCGTTGGCTCACTAGTAGAGACCCAGTACTTC. Translation: CSVGSLVETQYF.